The text below deals with one T cell receptor (beta chain). Its antigen is as yet unknown. PCR was performed using 60 Vbeta and 13 Jbeta primers. Profiling relied on immunoSEQ multiplex PCR, and the TCRdb table lists in-frame clones only, not all of them. The table includes over 150,000 clones, roughly two thirds detected once. These data originate in a study of cytomegalovirus exposure and HLA in healthy donors. Overall study context: In an early release, HLA-typed donors contributed approximately 80 million unique TCR sequences.

This CDR3 comprises 17 residues. V gave up 6 bases and J gave up 5 bases; unmatched junction bases: 14. Per the germline V gene, CDR1 is MNHEY and CDR2 is SMNVEV (reference sequence). Study results and caveats: Across HLA loci, a later analysis found differing TCR association rates, with DRB1 most and HLA-C fewest. In a later analysis, HLA-associated TCR beta chains were more clonally expanded than equally common others. In terms of immune exposure information, only CMV serostatus was available.

The sample comprised PBMCs. This TCR derives from a woman in her twenties or thirties in good health and CMV-seronegative. This sequence joins TRBV27 and TRBJ2-7, with TRBD2 matching 12 bases. Here the CDR3 DNA reads TGTGCCAGCAGATTCCCCGAGACTAGCGGGAGTATTAACGAGCAGTACTTC. It yields the protein CASRFPETSGSINEQYF.